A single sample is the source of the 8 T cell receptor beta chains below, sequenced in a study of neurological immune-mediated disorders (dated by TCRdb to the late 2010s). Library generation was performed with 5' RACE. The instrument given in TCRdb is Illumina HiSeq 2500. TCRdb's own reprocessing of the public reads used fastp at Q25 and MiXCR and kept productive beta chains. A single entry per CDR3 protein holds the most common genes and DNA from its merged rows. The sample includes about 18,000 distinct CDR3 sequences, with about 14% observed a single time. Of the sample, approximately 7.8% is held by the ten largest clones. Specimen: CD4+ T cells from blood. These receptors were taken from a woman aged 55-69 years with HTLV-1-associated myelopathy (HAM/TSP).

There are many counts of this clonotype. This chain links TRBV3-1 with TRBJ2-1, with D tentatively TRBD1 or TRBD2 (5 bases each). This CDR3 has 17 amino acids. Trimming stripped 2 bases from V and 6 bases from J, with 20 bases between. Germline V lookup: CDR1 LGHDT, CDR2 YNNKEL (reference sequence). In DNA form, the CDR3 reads TGTGCCAGCAGCCAACCCAGAGGAACAGCCGGGACCAATGAGCAGTTCTTC. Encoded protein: CASSQPRGTAGTNEQFF.

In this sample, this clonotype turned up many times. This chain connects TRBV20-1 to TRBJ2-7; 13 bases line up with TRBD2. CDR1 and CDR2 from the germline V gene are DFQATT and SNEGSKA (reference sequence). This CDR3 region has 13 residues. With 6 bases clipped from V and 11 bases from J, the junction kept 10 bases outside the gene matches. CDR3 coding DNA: TGCAGTGCAAGTGGACTAGCGGGAGCGACGGAGTACTTC. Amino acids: CSASGLAGATEYF.

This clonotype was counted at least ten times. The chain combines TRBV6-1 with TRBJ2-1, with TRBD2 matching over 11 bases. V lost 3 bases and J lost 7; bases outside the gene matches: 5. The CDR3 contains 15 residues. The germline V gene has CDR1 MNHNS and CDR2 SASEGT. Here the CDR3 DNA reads TGTGCCAGCAGTGAGCTAGCGGGAGGCCGAAATGAGCAGTTCTTC. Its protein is CASSELAGGRNEQFF.

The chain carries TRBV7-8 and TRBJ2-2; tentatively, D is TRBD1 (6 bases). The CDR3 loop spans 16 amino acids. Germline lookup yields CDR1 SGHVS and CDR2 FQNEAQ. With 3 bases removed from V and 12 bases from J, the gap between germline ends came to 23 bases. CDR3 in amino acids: CASSFAGQPNTGKLFF. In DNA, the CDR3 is TGTGCCAGCAGCTTCGCAGGCCAACCTAACACAGGGAAGCTGTTTTTT. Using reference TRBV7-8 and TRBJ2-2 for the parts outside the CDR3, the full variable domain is GAGVSQSPRYKVAKRGQDVALRCDPISGHVSLFWYQQALGQGPEFLTYFQNEAQLDKSGLPSDRFFAERPEGSVSTLKIQRTQQEDSAVYLCASSFAGQPNTGKLFFGEGSRLTVL.

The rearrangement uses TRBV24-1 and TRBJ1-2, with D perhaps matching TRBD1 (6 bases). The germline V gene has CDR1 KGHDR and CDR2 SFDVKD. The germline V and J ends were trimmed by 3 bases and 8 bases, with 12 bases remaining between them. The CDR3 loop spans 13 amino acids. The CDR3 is CATSDLTGWGYTF. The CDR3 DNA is TGTGCCACCAGTGATCTGACAGGATGGGGCTACACCTTC.

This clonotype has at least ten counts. CDR3 amino acids: CSARVGLINEKLFF. In nucleotides, the CDR3 is TGCAGTGCTAGAGTGGGGCTCATTAATGAAAAACTGTTTTTT. The chain carries TRBV20-1 and TRBJ1-4; a weak D match, TRBD1 (5 bases). The CDR3 sequence is 14 residues long. V shed 1 base and J shed 4 bases, with 10 bases lying between them. Germline V gene sequence: CDR1 DFQATT, CDR2 SNEGSKA (reference sequence).

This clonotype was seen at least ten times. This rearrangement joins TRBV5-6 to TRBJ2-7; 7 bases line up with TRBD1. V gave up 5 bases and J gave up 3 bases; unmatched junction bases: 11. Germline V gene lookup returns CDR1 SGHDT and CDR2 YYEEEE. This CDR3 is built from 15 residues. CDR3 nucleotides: TGTGCCAGCAGTTCAACAGGGGCCTATAACTACGAGCAGTACTTC. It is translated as CASSSTGAYNYEQYF.

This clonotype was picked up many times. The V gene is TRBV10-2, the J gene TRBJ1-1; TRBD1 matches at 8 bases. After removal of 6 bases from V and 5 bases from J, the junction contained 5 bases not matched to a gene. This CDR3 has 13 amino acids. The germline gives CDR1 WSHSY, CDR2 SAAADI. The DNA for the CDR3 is TGCGCCAGCAGCCGGACAGGGAAAACTGAAGCTTTCTTT. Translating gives CASSRTGKTEAFF.